The 20 T cell receptor beta chains reported below all come from one sample, sequenced in a study of T-cell reconstitution after alpha-beta-depleted transplantation in children. Unique molecular identifiers were built into the TCRbeta library. In TCRdb, the PCR reads were re-called with MiXCR into one record per CDR3 protein. The repertoire has 490,000 or so distinct CDR3 sequences, under 15% of them found once; the top ten carry approximately 5.4%. The sample here was PBMCs from the stem cell graft donor, taken from the stem cell graft. Receptors originate from a human donor who donated a stem cell graft to a child with combined immunodeficiency.

The table lists this clonotype with a few counts. The chain carries TRBV6-2 or TRBV6-3 and TRBJ2-3; 8 bases map to TRBD2. CDR1 is MNHEY and CDR2 is SVGEGT in the germline V gene. The CDR3 is 16 amino acids. V was pared by 0 bases and J by 2 bases, with 4 bases of the junction left unmatched. The CDR3 here is CASSYSIGLATDTQYF. For the CDR3, the DNA is TGTGCCAGCAGTTACTCGATTGGACTAGCCACAGATACGCAGTATTTT.

The chain links TRBV10-3 to TRBJ2-3; D not certain. The CDR3 loop spans 15 amino acids. With 3 bases removed from V and 3 bases from J, the gap between germline ends came to 13 bases. CDR1 and CDR2 from the germline V gene are ENHRY and SYGVKD. CDR3: CAISEGYSSTDTQYF. The DNA of the CDR3 is TGTGCCATCAGTGAAGGGTACAGTAGTACAGATACGCAGTATTTT.

This clonotype has more than one count but fewer than ten. This rearrangement joins TRBV4-2 to TRBJ1-5; D is unresolved. The germline V gene encodes CDR1 LGHNA and CDR2 YNFKEQ. The CDR3 length is 13 residues. V lost 1 base and J 11 bases, leaving 12 bases between the germline ends. The CDR3 here is CASSQVEGMSQHF. The CDR3 DNA is TGTGCCAGCAGCCAAGTTGAAGGCATGTCCCAGCATTTT.

This clonotype was found a few times. The rearrangement links TRBV7-3 to TRBJ1-4; D remains ambiguous. The germline V and J ends were trimmed by 1 base and 4 bases, with 7 bases remaining between them. Germline CDR1 and CDR2: SGHTA and FQGTGA. The CDR3 consists of 14 residues. CDR3 in amino acids: CASSLSRNNEKLFF. The CDR3 DNA sequence: TGTGCCAGCAGCTTAAGCCGTAATAATGAAAAACTGTTTTTT.

J is TRBJ2-3 and V is TRBV20-1, with TRBD1 identical over 7 bases. There are 13 residues in the CDR3. V lost 4 bases, J lost 6 bases, and 7 bases stayed unmatched. The germline gives CDR1 DFQATT, CDR2 SNEGSKA (reference sequence). The CDR3 DNA reads TGCAGTGCTACGACAGGGAGATGGGATACGCAGTATTTT. Translating it yields CSATTGRWDTQYF.

The V and J genes are TRBV5-1 and TRBJ2-7; TRBD1 matches 7 bases. Trimming removed 3 bases from V and 2 bases from J; junction bases left unmatched: 5. The germline V gene has CDR1 SGHRS and CDR2 YFSETQ. There are 14 residues in the CDR3. The CDR3: CASSSRGSPYEQYF. CDR3 bases: TGCGCCAGCAGCTCCAGGGGGTCCCCCTACGAGCAGTACTTC.

This clonotype occurred many times. The chain is built from TRBV12-3 or TRBV12-4 and TRBJ2-7, with a possible D match to TRBD2 (6 bases). The CDR3 covers 14 residues. The germline V and J ends were trimmed by 3 bases and 2 bases, with 11 bases remaining between them. CDR3 nucleotides: TGTGCCAGCAGTTTGGACGGACTAACCTACGAGCAGTACTTC. Translated: CASSLDGLTYEQYF.

Many counts were recorded for this clonotype. The gene calls are TRBV7-2 and TRBJ2-7, with D maybe TRBD2 (5 bases). The germline V gene encodes CDR1 SGHTA and CDR2 FQGNSA. The CDR3 length is 15 residues. V lost 1 base and J 4 bases, leaving 14 bases between the germline ends. CDR3 nucleotides: TGTGCCAGCAGCTTAGGGGCGTCCAGGAGGTACGAGCAGTACTTC. Translation: CASSLGASRRYEQYF.

This clonotype was observed a few times. The J gene is TRBJ2-7, the V gene TRBV30, with D unclear. The CDR3 loop spans 14 amino acids. V shed 2 bases and J shed 1 base, with 12 bases lying between them. Germline assignment: CDR1 GTSNPN and CDR2 SVGIG (reference sequence). The CDR3 spells CAWSYRLMSYEQYF. CDR3 nucleotide sequence: TGTGCCTGGAGTTATAGGTTAATGTCCTACGAGCAGTACTTC.

This clonotype was detected a few times. This chain joins TRBV21-1 and TRBJ2-7. TRBV21-1 corresponds to a pseudogene. The CDR3 extends over 12 amino acids. The CDR3 DNA is TGTGCCAGCTTCCAAAGCTCCTACGAGCAGTACTTC. Translating gives CASFQSSYEQYF.

The chain combines TRBV10-3 with TRBJ1-5; D remains unclear. This CDR3 contains 16 residues. Trimming pared 0 bases from V and 1 base from J, leaving 10 bases between. Germline V gene lookup returns CDR1 ENHRY and CDR2 SYGVKD. The CDR3 nucleotides read TGTGCCATCAGTGAGTCAGGGTACGGCAGCAATCAGCCCCAGCATTTT. Translated: CAISESGYGSNQPQHF.

In this sample, this clonotype turned up once. The chain joins TRBV7-6 to TRBJ2-3; D may correspond to TRBD1 or TRBD2 (5 bases each). CDR1 SGHVS and CDR2 FNYEAQ come from the germline V gene. V lost 1 base to trimming and J lost 5 bases, with 16 bases between them. The CDR3 is 16 residues long. CDR3 sequence (DNA): TGTGCCAGCAGCTTAGTCGGGGCACTGATCATAGATACGCAGTATTTT. Translation: CASSLVGALIIDTQYF.

This clonotype was observed at least ten times. The V gene is TRBV12-3 or TRBV12-4, the J gene TRBJ2-1, with 7 bases aligning to TRBD1. V shed 3 bases and J 8 bases; nucleotides not matched to a gene: 4. This CDR3 comprises 13 residues. The CDR3 loop reads CASSLGQLDEQFF. In nucleotides, the CDR3 is TGTGCCAGCAGTTTGGGACAGCTCGATGAGCAGTTCTTC.

This clonotype was detected ten times or more. The chain recombines TRBV25-1 with TRBJ2-1; D unresolved. The CDR3 runs 14 residues. The V and J ends lost 3 bases and 8 bases respectively, with 14 bases between them. Per germline, CDR1 MGHDK and CDR2 SYGVNS. CDR3: CASSEGYLWDEQFF. CDR3 nucleotide sequence: TGTGCCAGCAGTGAGGGTTACCTCTGGGATGAGCAGTTCTTC.

This clonotype has a handful of counts. This rearrangement joins TRBV11-3 to TRBJ1-1, with D unclear. Germline V gene data show CDR1 as SGHNT and CDR2 as YENEEA. The CDR3 totals 15 residues. The V end lost 4 bases, the J end lost 1 base, and 13 bases lay between the germline ends. The CDR3 spells CASSSTRTGNTEAFF. CDR3 bases: TGTGCCAGCAGCTCCACCCGGACGGGGAACACTGAAGCTTTCTTT.

This clonotype has a count of ten or more. The rearrangement joins TRBV9 to TRBJ1-2; D may be TRBD1 (6 bases). V was cut by 4 bases and J by 6 bases, with 19 bases left in between. This CDR3 is built from 15 residues. Germline lookup yields CDR1 SGDLS and CDR2 YYNGEE. The CDR3 reads CASSIVRGDTDGYTF. CDR3 DNA sequence: TGTGCCAGCAGCATCGTAAGGGGGGACACAGATGGCTACACCTTC.

The table lists this clonotype with a few counts. The genes are TRBV3-1 and TRBJ1-5; D possibly corresponds to TRBD1 (5 bases). Per the germline V gene, CDR1 is LGHDT and CDR2 is YNNKEL (reference sequence). V lost 4 bases to trimming and J lost 7 bases, with 11 bases between them. This CDR3 has 13 residues. CDR3 coding DNA: TGTGCCAGCAGCCGTCAGGGATTGCAGCCCCAGCATTTT. Translating it yields CASSRQGLQPQHF.

The chain employs TRBV12-5 and TRBJ2-3; maybe TRBD2 (6 bases). V shed 5 bases and J shed 4 bases, with 19 bases lying between them. The germline CDR1 and CDR2 sequences are LGHNT and FRNRAP. The CDR3 contains 16 residues. CDR3 DNA: TGTGCTAGTGGTCTTAGAGGACGGGGGATCCCAGATACGCAGTATTTT. It is translated as CASGLRGRGIPDTQYF.

This clonotype was seen at least ten times. CDR3 protein: CASSRPPGGTEAFF. CDR3 DNA: TGTGCCAGCAGCCGCCCCCCCGGGGGCACTGAAGCTTTCTTT. The genes are TRBV7-9 and TRBJ1-1; D is possibly TRBD1 (5 bases). Per germline, CDR1 SEHNR and CDR2 FQNEAQ (reference sequence). CDR3 length equals 14 residues. The ends were cut back, 5 bases at V and 4 bases at J, with 14 bases in the middle.

This chain links TRBV15 with TRBJ1-2, with a tentative D call TRBD1 (5 bases). Germline CDR1 is LNHNV and CDR2 is YYDKDF (reference sequence). Trimming pared 9 bases from V and 4 bases from J, leaving 21 bases between. There are 15 residues in the CDR3. DNA for the CDR3: TGTGCCACTAGGGTAGACAGTCAGCGAGGCTATGGCTACACCTTC. Translated: CATRVDSQRGYGYTF.